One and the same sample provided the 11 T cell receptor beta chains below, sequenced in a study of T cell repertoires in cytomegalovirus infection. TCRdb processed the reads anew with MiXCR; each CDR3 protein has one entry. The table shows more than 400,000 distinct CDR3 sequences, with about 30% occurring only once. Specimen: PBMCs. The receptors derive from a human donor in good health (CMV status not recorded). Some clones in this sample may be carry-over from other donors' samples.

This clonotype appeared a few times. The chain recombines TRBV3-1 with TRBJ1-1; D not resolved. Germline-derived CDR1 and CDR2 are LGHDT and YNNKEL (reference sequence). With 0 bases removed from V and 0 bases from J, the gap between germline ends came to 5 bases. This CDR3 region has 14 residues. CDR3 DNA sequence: TGTGCCAGCAGCCAAGAATTGGTGAACACTGAAGCTTTCTTT. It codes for CASSQELVNTEAFF.

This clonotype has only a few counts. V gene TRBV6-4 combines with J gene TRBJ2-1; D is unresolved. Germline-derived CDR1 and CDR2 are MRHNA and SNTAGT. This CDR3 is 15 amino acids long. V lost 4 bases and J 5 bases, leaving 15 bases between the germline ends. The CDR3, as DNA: TGTGCCAGCAGTGCGGTTGATAGGTCTCACAATGAGCAGTTCTTC. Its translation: CASSAVDRSHNEQFF.

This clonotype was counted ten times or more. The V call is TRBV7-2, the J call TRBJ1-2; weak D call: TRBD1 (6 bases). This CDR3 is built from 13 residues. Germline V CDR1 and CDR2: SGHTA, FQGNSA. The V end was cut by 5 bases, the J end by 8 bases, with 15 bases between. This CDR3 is CASSPRQAGGYTF. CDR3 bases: TGTGCCAGCAGCCCTAGACAGGCGGGAGGCTACACCTTC.

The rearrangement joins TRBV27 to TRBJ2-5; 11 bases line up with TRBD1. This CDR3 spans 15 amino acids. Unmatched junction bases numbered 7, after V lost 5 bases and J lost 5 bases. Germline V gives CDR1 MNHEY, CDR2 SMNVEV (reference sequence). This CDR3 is CASSPLDRGLETQYF. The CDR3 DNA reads TGTGCCAGCAGTCCACTGGACAGGGGGCTGGAGACCCAGTACTTC.

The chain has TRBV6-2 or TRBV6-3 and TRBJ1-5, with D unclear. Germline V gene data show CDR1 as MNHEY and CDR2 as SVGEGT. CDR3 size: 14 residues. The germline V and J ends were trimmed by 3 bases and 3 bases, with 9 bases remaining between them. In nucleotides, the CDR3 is TGTGCCAGCAGTTATATGGACCTCAATCAGCCCCAGCATTTT. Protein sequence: CASSYMDLNQPQHF.

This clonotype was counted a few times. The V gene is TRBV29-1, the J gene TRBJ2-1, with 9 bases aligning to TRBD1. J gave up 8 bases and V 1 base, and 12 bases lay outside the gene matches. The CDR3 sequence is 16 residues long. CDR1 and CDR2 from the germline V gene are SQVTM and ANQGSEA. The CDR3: CSVEAAAGTGNYEQFF. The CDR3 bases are TGCAGCGTTGAAGCCGCTGCCGGGACAGGGAACTATGAGCAGTTCTTC.

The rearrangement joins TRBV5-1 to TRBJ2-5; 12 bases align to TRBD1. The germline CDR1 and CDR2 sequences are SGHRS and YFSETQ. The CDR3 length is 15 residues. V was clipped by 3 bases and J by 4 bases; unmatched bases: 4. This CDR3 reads CASSSAGQGAETQYF. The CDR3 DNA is TGCGCCAGCAGCTCGGCGGGACAGGGGGCAGAGACCCAGTACTTC.

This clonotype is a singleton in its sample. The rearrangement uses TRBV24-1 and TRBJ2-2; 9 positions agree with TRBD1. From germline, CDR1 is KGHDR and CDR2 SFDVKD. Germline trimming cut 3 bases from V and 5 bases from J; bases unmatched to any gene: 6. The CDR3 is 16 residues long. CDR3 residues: CATSDPGQGTTGELFF. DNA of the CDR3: TGTGCCACCAGTGATCCCGGACAGGGGACAACCGGGGAGCTGTTTTTT.

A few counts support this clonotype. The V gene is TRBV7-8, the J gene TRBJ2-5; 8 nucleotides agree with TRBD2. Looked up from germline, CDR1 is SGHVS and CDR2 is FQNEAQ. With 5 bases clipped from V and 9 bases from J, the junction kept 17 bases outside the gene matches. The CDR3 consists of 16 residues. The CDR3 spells CASSPGRASGLGAQYF. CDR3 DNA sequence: TGTGCCAGCAGCCCCGGTAGGGCTAGCGGGCTCGGGGCCCAGTACTTC.

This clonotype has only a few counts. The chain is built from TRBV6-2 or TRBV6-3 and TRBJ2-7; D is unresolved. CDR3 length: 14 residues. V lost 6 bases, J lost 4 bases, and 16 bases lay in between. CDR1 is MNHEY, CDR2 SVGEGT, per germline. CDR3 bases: TGTGCCAGCAGGTCAGACCCGATATATTACGAGCAGTACTTC. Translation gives CASRSDPIYYEQYF.

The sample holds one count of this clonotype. The CDR3 DNA follows: TGTGCCAGCAGCTCGGCTCAGCTTAATGAAAAACTGTTTTTT. This gives the protein CASSSAQLNEKLFF. The chain links TRBV11-2 to TRBJ1-4, with D uncertain. Germline CDR1 reads SGHAT; CDR2 reads FQNNGV. The V end was cut by 4 bases, the J end by 4 bases, with 10 bases between. The CDR3 is 14 amino acids.